This record covers a single T cell receptor beta chain. Its specificity is unknown. Primed by a sample-barcoded 5' primer and a J-beta primer mix, a second PCR proceeded for roughly 7 to 11 cycles. Tagging of each cDNA molecule was performed by a template-switch adaptor with 12 random nucleotides. TCRdb ran MiXCR on the 5' RACE reads and lists one entry per CDR3 protein. Among fewer than 1.5 million distinct CDR3 sequences listed, around 42% were seen once. Per-sample yields of isolated PBMCs were at least 6 million. V was shortened by 4 bases and J by 4 bases, with 37 bases between the two germline ends. The CDR3 is 22 residues long. Germline V gene data show CDR1 as LGHDT and CDR2 as YNNKEL (reference sequence). The data were taken from a study of blood T cells in healthy people across ages. Study results and limitations: As age increased, TCR beta diversity per million T cells fell in a roughly linear fashion. Naive CD4+ cell counts and diversity both ran higher in long-lived than in aged donors.

This chain joins TRBV3-1 and TRBJ2-5; D perhaps matches TRBD1 (6 bases). Sequences were obtained from blood. The TCR comes from a woman aged 18 to 35 in good health. Written as DNA, the CDR3 is TGTGCCAGCAGCCCCAACAGCCCCGACAGGAGAGAAGGATCGGCGTTTCGAGAGACCCAGTACTTC. Translating it yields CASSPNSPDRREGSAFRETQYF.